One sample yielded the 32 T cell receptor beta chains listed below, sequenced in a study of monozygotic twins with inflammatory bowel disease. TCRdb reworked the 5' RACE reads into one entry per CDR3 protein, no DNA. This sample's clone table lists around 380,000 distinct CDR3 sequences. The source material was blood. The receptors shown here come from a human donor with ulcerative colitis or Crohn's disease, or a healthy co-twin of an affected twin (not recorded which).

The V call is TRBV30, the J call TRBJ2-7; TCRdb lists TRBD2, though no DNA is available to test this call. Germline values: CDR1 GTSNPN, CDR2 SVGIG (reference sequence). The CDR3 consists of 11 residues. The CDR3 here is CALMGGFEQYF.

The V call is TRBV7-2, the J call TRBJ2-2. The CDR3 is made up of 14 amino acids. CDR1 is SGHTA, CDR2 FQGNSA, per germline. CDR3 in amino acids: CASSSSGGNGELFF.

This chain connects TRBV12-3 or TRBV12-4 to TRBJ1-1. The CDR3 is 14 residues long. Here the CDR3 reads CASSDGFLSTEAFF.

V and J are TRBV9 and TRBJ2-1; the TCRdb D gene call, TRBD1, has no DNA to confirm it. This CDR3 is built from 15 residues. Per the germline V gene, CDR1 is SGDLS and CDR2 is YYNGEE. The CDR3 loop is CASSSRERGTAAQFF.

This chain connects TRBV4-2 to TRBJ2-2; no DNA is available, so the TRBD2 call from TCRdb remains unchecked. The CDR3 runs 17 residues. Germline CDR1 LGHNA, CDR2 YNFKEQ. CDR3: CASSHVGERGNTGELFF.

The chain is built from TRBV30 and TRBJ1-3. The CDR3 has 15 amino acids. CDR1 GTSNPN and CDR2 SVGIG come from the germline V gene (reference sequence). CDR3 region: CAWSVTLKSGNTIYF.

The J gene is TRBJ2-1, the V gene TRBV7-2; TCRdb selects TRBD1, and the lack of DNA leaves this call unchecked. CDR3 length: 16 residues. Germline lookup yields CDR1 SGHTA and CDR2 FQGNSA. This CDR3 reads CASSFEDRPSYNEQFF. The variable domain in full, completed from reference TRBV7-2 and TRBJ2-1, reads GAGVSQSPSNKVTEKGKDVELRCDPISGHTALYWYRQSLGQGLEFLIYFQGNSAPDKSGLPSDRFSAERTGGSVSTLTIQRTQQEDSAVYLCASSFEDRPSYNEQFFGPGTRLTVL.

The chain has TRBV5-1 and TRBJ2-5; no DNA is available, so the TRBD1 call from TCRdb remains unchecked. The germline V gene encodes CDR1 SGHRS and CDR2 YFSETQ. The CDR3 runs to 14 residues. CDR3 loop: CASSLDRVGETQYF.

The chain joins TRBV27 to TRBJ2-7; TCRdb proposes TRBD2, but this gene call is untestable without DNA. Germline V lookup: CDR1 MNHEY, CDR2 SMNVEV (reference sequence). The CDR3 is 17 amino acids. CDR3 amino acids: CASSPPPTSGRADEQYF.

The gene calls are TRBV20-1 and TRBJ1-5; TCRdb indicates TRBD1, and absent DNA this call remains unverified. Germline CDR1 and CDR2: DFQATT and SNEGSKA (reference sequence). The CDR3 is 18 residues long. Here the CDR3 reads CSARDLRTGGMSNQPQHF.

The CDR3 spells CASSFGSGLAYEQYF. The J gene is TRBJ2-7, the V gene TRBV7-2; TCRdb's D call of TRBD1 is untestable without DNA. This CDR3 is 15 amino acids long. The germline gives CDR1 SGHTA, CDR2 FQGNSA.

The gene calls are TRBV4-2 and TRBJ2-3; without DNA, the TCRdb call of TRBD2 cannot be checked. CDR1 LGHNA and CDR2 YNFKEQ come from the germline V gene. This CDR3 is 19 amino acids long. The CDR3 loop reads CASSQDALRDYRGTDTQYF.

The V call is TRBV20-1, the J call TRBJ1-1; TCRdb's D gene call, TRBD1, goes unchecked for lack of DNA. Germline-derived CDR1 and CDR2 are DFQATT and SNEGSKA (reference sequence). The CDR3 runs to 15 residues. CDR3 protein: CSAISRDRGFTEAFF.

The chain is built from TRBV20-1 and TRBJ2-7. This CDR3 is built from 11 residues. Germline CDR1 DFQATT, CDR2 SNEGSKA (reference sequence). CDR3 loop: CSASREYEQYF.

This chain's CDR3 is CASSMLWTLDNSPLHF. V is TRBV27 and J is TRBJ1-6; TCRdb calls TRBD1, which cannot be checked without DNA. Looked up from germline, CDR1 is MNHEY and CDR2 is SMNVEV (reference sequence). The CDR3 length is 16 residues.

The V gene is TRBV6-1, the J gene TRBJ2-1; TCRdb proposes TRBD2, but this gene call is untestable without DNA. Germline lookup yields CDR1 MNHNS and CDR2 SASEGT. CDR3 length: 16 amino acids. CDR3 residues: CASAFSGTPMHNEQFF.

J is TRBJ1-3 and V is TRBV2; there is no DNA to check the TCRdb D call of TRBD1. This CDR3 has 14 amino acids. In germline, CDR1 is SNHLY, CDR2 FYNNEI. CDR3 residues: CASRPGSSGNTIYF. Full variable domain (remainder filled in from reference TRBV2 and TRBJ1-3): EPEVTQTPSHQVTQMGQEVILRCVPISNHLYFYWYRQILGQKVEFLVSFYNNEISEKSEIFDDQFSVERPDGSNFTLKIRSTKLEDSAMYFCASRPGSSGNTIYFGEGSWLTVV.

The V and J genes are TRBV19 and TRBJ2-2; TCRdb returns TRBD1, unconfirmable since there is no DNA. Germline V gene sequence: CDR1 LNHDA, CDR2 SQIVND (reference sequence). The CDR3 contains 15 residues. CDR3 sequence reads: CASSITGTGTGELFF.

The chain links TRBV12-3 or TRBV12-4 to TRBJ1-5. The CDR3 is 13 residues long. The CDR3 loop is CASSFGSNQPQHF.

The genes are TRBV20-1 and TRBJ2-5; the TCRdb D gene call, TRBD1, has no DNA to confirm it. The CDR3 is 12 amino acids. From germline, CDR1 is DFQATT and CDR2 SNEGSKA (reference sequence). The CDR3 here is CSASPRLETQYF.

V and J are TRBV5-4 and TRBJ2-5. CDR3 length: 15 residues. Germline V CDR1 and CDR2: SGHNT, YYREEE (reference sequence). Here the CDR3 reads CASSFFKKTQETQYF. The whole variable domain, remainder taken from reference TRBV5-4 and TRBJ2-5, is ETGVTQSPTHLIKTRGQQVTLRCSSQSGHNTVSWYQQALGQGPQFIFQYYREEENGRGNFPPRFSGLQFPNYSSELNVNALELDDSALYLCASSFFKKTQETQYFGPGTRLLVL.

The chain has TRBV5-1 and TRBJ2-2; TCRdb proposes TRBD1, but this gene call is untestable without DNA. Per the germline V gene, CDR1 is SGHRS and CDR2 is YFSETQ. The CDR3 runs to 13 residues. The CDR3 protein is CASSFVGPGELFF.

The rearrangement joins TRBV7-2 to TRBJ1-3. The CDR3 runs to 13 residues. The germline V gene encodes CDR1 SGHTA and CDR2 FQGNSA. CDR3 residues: CASSLAAGNTIYF.

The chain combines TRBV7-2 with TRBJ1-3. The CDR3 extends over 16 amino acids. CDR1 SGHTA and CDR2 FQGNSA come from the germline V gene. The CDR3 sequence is CASSLAPSYSGNTIYF.

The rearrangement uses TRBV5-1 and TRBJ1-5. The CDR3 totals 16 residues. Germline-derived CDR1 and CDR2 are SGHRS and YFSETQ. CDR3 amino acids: CASSLGPGNSNQPQHF.

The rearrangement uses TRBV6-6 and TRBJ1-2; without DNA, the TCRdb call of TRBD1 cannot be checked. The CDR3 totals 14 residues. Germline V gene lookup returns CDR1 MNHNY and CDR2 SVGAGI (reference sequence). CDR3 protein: CASSYSDSISGYTF.

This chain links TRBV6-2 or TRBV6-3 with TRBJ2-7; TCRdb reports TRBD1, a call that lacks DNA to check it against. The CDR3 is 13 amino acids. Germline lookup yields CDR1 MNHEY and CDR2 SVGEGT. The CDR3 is CASSYYEGGKQYF.

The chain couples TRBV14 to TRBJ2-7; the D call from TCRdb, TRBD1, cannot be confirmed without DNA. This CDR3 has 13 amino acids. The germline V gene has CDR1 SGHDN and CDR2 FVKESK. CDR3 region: CASSQEGTGFPDF.

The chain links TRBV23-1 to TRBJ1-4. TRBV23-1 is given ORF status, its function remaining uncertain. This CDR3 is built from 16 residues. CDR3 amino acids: CASSQSEDSTNEKLFF.

CDR3 protein: CAIKRIDNEQFF. This chain connects TRBV10-3 to TRBJ2-1. Germline lookup yields CDR1 ENHRY and CDR2 SYGVKD. This CDR3 comprises 12 residues.

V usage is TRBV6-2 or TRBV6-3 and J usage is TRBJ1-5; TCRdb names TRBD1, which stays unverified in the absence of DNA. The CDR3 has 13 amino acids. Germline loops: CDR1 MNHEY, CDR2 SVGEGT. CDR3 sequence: CASSYVRGQPQHF.

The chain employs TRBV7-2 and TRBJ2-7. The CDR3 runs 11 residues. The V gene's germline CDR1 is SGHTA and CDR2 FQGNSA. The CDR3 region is CASSHGYEQYF. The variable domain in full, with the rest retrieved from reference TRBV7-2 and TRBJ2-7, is GAGVSQSPSNKVTEKGKDVELRCDPISGHTALYWYRQSLGQGLEFLIYFQGNSAPDKSGLPSDRFSAERTGGSVSTLTIQRTQQEDSAVYLCASSHGYEQYFGPGTRLTVT.